Listed below are T cell receptor beta chains from one sample, sequenced in a study of T cells in Graves' hyperthyroidism and ophthalmopathy. MiXCR, run by TCRdb on the multiplex PCR reads, gives a single entry per CDR3 protein. The sample shows 560,000 or so distinct CDR3 sequences, nearly 20% of them seen only once. The source material was blood. The origin of the receptors is a man between 35 and 55 years old with Graves' ophthalmopathy. The CDR3 runs from the conserved cysteine through the conserved F or W. Each record gives: D gene, clone size, J gene, V gene, CDR3 protein, CDR3 DNA. D genes are given only for firm matches. Not all rows give a size; the values are once, few, many and, for expanded clones, a class.

TRBD1 . TRBJ2-7 TRBV7-9 CASSPSPGQGEIVPGEQYF TGTGCCAGCAGTCCCTCCCCAGGACAGGGCGAAATCGTCCCGGGCGAGCAGTACTTC
. few TRBJ2-6 TRBV7-3 CASSAGAAGANVLTF TGTGCCAGCAGTGCCGGGGCGGCTGGGGCCAACGTCCTGACTTTC
. . TRBJ2-2 TRBV9 CASSVVLGQGGNTGELFF TGTGCCAGCAGCGTAGTGCTCGGCCAGGGGGGGAACACCGGGGAGCTGTTTTTT
TRBD1 few TRBJ1-5 TRBV6-2/TRBV6-3 CASSYRSGGDQPQHF TGTGCCAGCAGTTACAGGTCAGGGGGGGATCAGCCCCAGCATTTT
. many TRBJ2-3 TRBV30 CAWSGGSDTQYF TGTGCCTGGAGCGGAGGATCAGATACGCAGTATTTT
. many TRBJ2-5 TRBV18 CASSPRVGETQYF TGTGCCAGCAGCCCTCGGGTGGGAGAGACCCAGTACTTC
. . TRBJ2-3 TRBV7-9 CASTLRDPTDTQYF TGTGCCAGCACTCTCAGGGACCCCACAGATACGCAGTATTTT
. many TRBJ1-2 TRBV30 CAWIRVSGANYGYTF TGTGCCTGGATTAGGGTTTCCGGGGCTAACTATGGCTACACCTTC
TRBD1 many TRBJ1-1 TRBV28 CASSLQGVVTEAFF TGTGCCAGCAGTCTACAGGGGGTCGTTACTGAAGCTTTCTTT
. . TRBJ2-3 TRBV7-2 CASSRVALPGDTQYF TGTGCCAGCAGCCGCGTAGCCCTCCCGGGGGATACGCAGTATTTT
TRBD1 . TRBJ2-7 TRBV4-3 CASSQGQGYSYEQYF TGCGCCAGCAGCCAGGGACAGGGCTACTCCTACGAGCAGTACTTC
TRBD1 many TRBJ1-5 TRBV5-6 CASSSGGNQPQHF TGTGCCAGCAGCTCAGGGGGGAATCAGCCCCAGCATTTT
TRBD2 many TRBJ2-3 TRBV5-1 CASSLRLAGNTQYF TGCGCCAGCAGCTTGAGGCTAGCGGGGAATACGCAGTATTTT
. few TRBJ2-5 TRBV24-1 CATMGAVPETQYF TGTGCCACCATGGGGGCCGTGCCAGAGACCCAGTACTTC
. many TRBJ1-1 TRBV12-3/TRBV12-4 CASSLVEGSTEAFF TGTGCCAGCAGCCTCGTTGAGGGGAGCACTGAAGCTTTCTTT
. few TRBJ2-7 TRBV6-2/TRBV6-3 CASSYVTSYEQYF TGTGCCAGCAGTTACGTGACTAGCTACGAGCAGTACTTC
. many TRBJ2-7 TRBV3-1 CASSQSRIAGQYF TGTGCCAGCAGCCAATCGAGAATAGCTGGGCAGTACTTC
TRBD1 . TRBJ2-7 TRBV6-2/TRBV6-3 CASSYRQGISYEQYF TGTGCCAGCAGTTATAGACAGGGGATCTCCTACGAGCAGTACTTC
TRBD2 many TRBJ2-2 TRBV7-9 CASSPGLAGGSGTGELFF TGTGCCAGCAGTCCCGGACTAGCGGGAGGTAGTGGCACCGGGGAGCTGTTTTTT
. . TRBJ2-5 TRBV7-6 CASSLVGPAQYF TGTGCCAGCAGCTTAGTGGGGCCAGCCCAGTACTTC
TRBD1 . TRBJ1-2 TRBV9 CASRPIGGWGYTF TGTGCCAGCAGGCCCATAGGGGGCTGGGGCTACACCTTC
TRBD1 . TRBJ2-6 TRBV7-2 CASSPSTGVLAGANVLTF TGTGCCAGCAGCCCCTCCACAGGGGTCCTAGCTGGGGCCAACGTCCTGACTTTC
TRBD1 many TRBJ2-5 TRBV3-1 CASSQGTGPETQYF TGTGCCAGCAGCCAAGGGACAGGGCCGGAGACCCAGTACTTC
TRBD1 . TRBJ2-1 TRBV7-3 CASSLGWDRGWDEQFF TGTGCCAGCAGCTTAGGATGGGACAGGGGTTGGGATGAGCAGTTCTTC
. many TRBJ2-3 TRBV24-1 CATSGTADTQYF TGTGCCACCAGTGGGACTGCAGATACGCAGTATTTT
. . TRBJ1-2 TRBV25-1 CASSAVRAGYTF TGTGCCAGCAGTGCCGTCCGGGCTGGCTACACCTTC
TRBD1 many TRBJ2-7 TRBV28 CASSLGDRPANYEQYF TGTGCCAGCAGTTTGGGGGACAGGCCAGCAAATTACGAGCAGTACTTC
. once TRBJ2-2 TRBV29-1 CSVDPVNTGELFF TGCAGCGTTGATCCTGTGAACACCGGGGAGCTGTTTTTT
. many TRBJ2-7 TRBV2 CASNGVFSYEQYF TGTGCCAGCAATGGGGTCTTTTCCTACGAGCAGTACTTC
. many TRBJ1-1 TRBV28 CASSLFSGMYGENTEAFF TGTGCCAGCAGTTTATTTTCGGGGATGTATGGGGAGAACACTGAAGCTTTCTTT
. . TRBJ2-7 TRBV29-1 CSVDGGEGYEQYF TGCAGCGTTGACGGGGGCGAGGGGTACGAGCAGTACTTC
. many TRBJ2-7 TRBV2 CASNFPEAGPYEQYF TGTGCCAGCAATTTCCCCGAGGCGGGACCCTACGAGCAGTACTTC
TRBD2 . TRBJ2-3 TRBV18 CASRGGGVTDTQYF TGTGCCAGCCGGGGCGGGGGAGTCACAGATACGCAGTATTTT
TRBD2 many TRBJ2-1 TRBV7-9 CASSPRSSGDNEQFF TGTGCCAGCAGCCCCCGGTCTAGCGGGGACAATGAGCAGTTCTTC
. few TRBJ2-1 TRBV11-3 CASSASPGPPIYNEQFF TGTGCCAGCAGCGCAAGCCCGGGACCCCCCATATACAATGAGCAGTTCTTC
. few TRBJ2-2 TRBV7-9 CASSESAPTGELFF TGTGCCAGCAGCGAATCGGCTCCCACCGGGGAGCTGTTTTTT
. few TRBJ2-7 TRBV7-9 CASSRRAGAAYEQYF TGTGCCAGCAGCCGACGGGCAGGGGCGGCCTACGAGCAGTACTTC
. . TRBJ1-5 TRBV19 CASSIEGVGNQPQHF TGTGCCAGTAGTATAGAAGGGGTGGGCAATCAGCCCCAGCATTTT
. many TRBJ1-1 TRBV18 CASSPQWGNTEAFF TGTGCCAGCTCGCCCCAGTGGGGGAACACTGAAGCTTTCTTT
TRBD1 few TRBJ2-4 TRBV9 CASSPLGQGKNIQYF TGTGCCAGCAGCCCCCTTGGACAGGGGAAAAACATTCAGTACTTC
TRBD2 . TRBJ2-3 TRBV12-3/TRBV12-4 CASSPPLGVAGGSADTQYF TGTGCCAGCAGCCCCCCACTAGGCGTAGCGGGGGGGTCCGCAGATACGCAGTATTTT
. many TRBJ2-1 TRBV7-9 CASSLVGLDNEQFF TGTGCCAGCAGCTTAGTCGGGTTAGACAATGAGCAGTTCTTC
. . TRBJ1-1 TRBV20-1 CSASGHLGDTEAFF TGCAGTGCTAGTGGCCACCTGGGGGACACTGAAGCTTTCTTT
TRBD2 many TRBJ2-1 TRBV2 CASTYRSGGDNEQFF TGTGCCAGCACGTATCGAAGCGGGGGAGACAATGAGCAGTTCTTC
. . TRBJ1-2 TRBV2 CASSYSQGVTGGGGYTF TGTGCCAGCAGTTACTCTCAAGGGGTAACTGGGGGGGGAGGCTACACCTTC
. . TRBJ1-4 TRBV6-2/TRBV6-3 CASSTLTEKLFF TGTGCCAGCAGTACCCTCACTGAAAAACTGTTTTTT
. many TRBJ2-3 TRBV7-6 CASSLGQGGPTDTQYF TGTGCCAGCAGCTTAGGTCAGGGCGGCCCCACAGATACGCAGTATTTT
. few TRBJ2-3 TRBV5-1 CASSSLEDTQYF TGCGCCAGCAGCTCATTAGAAGATACGCAGTATTTT
. few TRBJ2-7 TRBV3-1 CASSQRSEGSYEQYF TGTGCCAGCAGCCAACGGTCCGAAGGGTCCTACGAGCAGTACTTC